The rows below give T cell receptor beta chains drawn from one sample of a study of blood T cell repertoires in COVID-19. Libraries were prepared by immunoSEQ multiplex PCR; TCRdb keeps only in-frame clonotypes and omits some of them. This table has 250,000 to 350,000 clones, roughly 87% appearing once. Sequenced input: peripheral blood. The receptors here all came from a man younger than 30 with active or convalescent COVID-19. The CDR3 runs from the conserved cysteine through the conserved F or W. Fields, in order: D gene, J gene, V gene, clone size, CDR3 protein, CDR3 DNA. D genes are given only for firm matches. Some rows mark clone size as missing; the rest say once, few, many or name a class of expanded clone.

D gene: TRBD1; J gene: TRBJ2-2; V gene: TRBV11-2; clone size: NA; CDR3 protein: CASEGQGRGGELFF; CDR3 DNA: TGTGCCAGCGAGGGACAGGGGAGGGGAGGGGAGCTGTTTTTT
D gene: TRBD1; J gene: TRBJ1-2; V gene: TRBV5-1; clone size: NA; CDR3 protein: CASGVSGGYGYTF; CDR3 DNA: TGCGCCAGCGGGGTATCAGGGGGCTATGGCTACACCTTC
D gene: NA; J gene: TRBJ1-4; V gene: TRBV15; clone size: once; CDR3 protein: CATSRGQSATNEKLFF; CDR3 DNA: TGTGCCACCAGCAGAGGACAGTCAGCAACTAATGAAAAACTGTTTTTT
D gene: TRBD1; J gene: TRBJ1-5; V gene: TRBV6-5; clone size: NA; CDR3 protein: CASSLHRGNQPQHF; CDR3 DNA: TGTGCCAGCAGCCTTCACAGGGGTAATCAGCCCCAGCATTTT
D gene: TRBD2; J gene: TRBJ2-1; V gene: TRBV19; clone size: NA; CDR3 protein: CASSPGTSGSVYNEQFF; CDR3 DNA: TGTGCCAGTAGTCCCGGGACTAGCGGGAGTGTATACAATGAGCAGTTCTTC
D gene: NA; J gene: TRBJ1-2; V gene: TRBV6-2/TRBV6-3; clone size: NA; CDR3 protein: CASSLTGFLRSGYTF; CDR3 DNA: TGTGCCAGCAGTTTAACAGGGTTCCTTCGGTCTGGCTACACCTTC
D gene: NA; J gene: TRBJ1-5; V gene: TRBV18; clone size: NA; CDR3 protein: CASSPSNSNQPQHF; CDR3 DNA: TGTGCCAGCTCACCATCCAATTCCAATCAGCCCCAGCATTTT
D gene: TRBD1; J gene: TRBJ1-4; V gene: TRBV6-1; clone size: NA; CDR3 protein: CASSEMGTGREKLFF; CDR3 DNA: TGTGCCAGCAGTGAAATGGGGACAGGGCGTGAAAAACTGTTTTTT
D gene: NA; J gene: TRBJ2-5; V gene: TRBV27; clone size: NA; CDR3 protein: CASRGTGVVETQYF; CDR3 DNA: TGTGCCAGCAGGGGTACGGGGGTGGTAGAGACCCAGTACTTC
D gene: NA; J gene: TRBJ2-7; V gene: TRBV18; clone size: NA; CDR3 protein: CASSPEDTNYEQYF; CDR3 DNA: TGTGCCAGCTCCCCCGAGGACACGAACTACGAGCAGTACTTC
D gene: TRBD2; J gene: TRBJ2-7; V gene: TRBV6-5; clone size: NA; CDR3 protein: CASSPIKTSGYEQYF; CDR3 DNA: TGTGCCAGCAGTCCAATAAAGACTAGCGGTTACGAGCAGTACTTC
D gene: NA; J gene: TRBJ2-4; V gene: TRBV18; clone size: NA; CDR3 protein: CASSIPGEAKNIQYF; CDR3 DNA: TGTGCCAGCTCGATCCCGGGGGAGGCCAAAAACATTCAGTACTTC
D gene: TRBD1; J gene: TRBJ1-5; V gene: TRBV3-1/TRBV3-2; clone size: NA; CDR3 protein: CASSQGPQGGQPQHF; CDR3 DNA: TGTGCCAGCAGCCAAGGTCCACAGGGGGGTCAGCCCCAGCATTTT
D gene: TRBD2; J gene: TRBJ2-2; V gene: TRBV27; clone size: NA; CDR3 protein: CASSLSLAGGPGTGELFF; CDR3 DNA: TGTGCCAGCAGTCTATCACTAGCGGGGGGGCCGGGTACCGGGGAGCTGTTTTTT
D gene: TRBD1; J gene: TRBJ2-7; V gene: TRBV5-5; clone size: NA; CDR3 protein: CASSERQGFPYEQYF; CDR3 DNA: TGTGCCAGCAGCGAAAGACAGGGGTTTCCCTACGAGCAGTACTTC
D gene: TRBD2; J gene: TRBJ2-1; V gene: TRBV11-2; clone size: few; CDR3 protein: CASRRSGGAGEQFF; CDR3 DNA: TGTGCCAGCCGGCGTAGCGGGGGGGCCGGGGAGCAGTTCTTC
D gene: NA; J gene: TRBJ2-1; V gene: TRBV27; clone size: once; CDR3 protein: CASKPWDLRNNEQFF; CDR3 DNA: TGTGCCAGCAAGCCTTGGGACTTAAGGAACAATGAGCAGTTCTTC
D gene: TRBD1; J gene: TRBJ2-7; V gene: TRBV19; clone size: NA; CDR3 protein: CASSIAGTAYEQYF; CDR3 DNA: TGTGCCAGTAGTATAGCCGGGACAGCCTACGAGCAGTACTTC
D gene: NA; J gene: TRBJ1-2; V gene: TRBV6-1; clone size: NA; CDR3 protein: CASSDNKGNYGYTF; CDR3 DNA: TGTGCCAGCAGTGATAACAAGGGGAACTATGGCTACACCTTC
D gene: NA; J gene: TRBJ1-6; V gene: TRBV3-1/TRBV3-2; clone size: few; CDR3 protein: CASSQEVFALDNSPLHF; CDR3 DNA: TGTGCCAGCAGCCAAGAGGTCTTCGCGCTCGATAATTCACCCCTCCACTTT
D gene: TRBD2; J gene: TRBJ2-1; V gene: TRBV7-9; clone size: NA; CDR3 protein: CASSTERGGYNEQFF; CDR3 DNA: TGTGCCAGCAGCACCGAGCGGGGGGGCTACAATGAGCAGTTCTTC
D gene: TRBD1; J gene: TRBJ1-2; V gene: TRBV6-5; clone size: NA; CDR3 protein: CASIGQANYGYTF; CDR3 DNA: TGTGCCAGCATTGGACAGGCAAACTATGGCTACACCTTC
D gene: NA; J gene: TRBJ1-6; V gene: TRBV19; clone size: NA; CDR3 protein: CATRQERDSPLHF; CDR3 DNA: TGTGCCACCCGACAGGAGAGGGATTCACCCCTCCACTTT
D gene: NA; J gene: TRBJ2-7; V gene: TRBV4-3; clone size: NA; CDR3 protein: CASSQGRARGASYEQYF; CDR3 DNA: TGCGCCAGCAGCCAGGGGAGAGCACGAGGAGCCTCCTACGAGCAGTACTTC
D gene: NA; J gene: TRBJ2-7; V gene: TRBV12-3/TRBV12-4; clone size: NA; CDR3 protein: CASSTGYRDEQYF; CDR3 DNA: TGTGCCAGCAGCACAGGTTACAGGGACGAGCAGTACTTC
D gene: NA; J gene: TRBJ2-5; V gene: TRBV28; clone size: NA; CDR3 protein: CATKTPGDPQYF; CDR3 DNA: TGTGCCACCAAGACCCCGGGGGACCCCCAGTACTTC
D gene: TRBD1; J gene: TRBJ1-4; V gene: TRBV7-9; clone size: once; CDR3 protein: CASSHTDRGRWEKLFF; CDR3 DNA: TGTGCCAGCAGCCATACCGACAGGGGGCGCTGGGAAAAACTGTTTTTT
D gene: NA; J gene: TRBJ1-4; V gene: TRBV11-2; clone size: NA; CDR3 protein: CASSLAPQGSEKLFF; CDR3 DNA: TGTGCCAGCAGCTTAGCCCCACAGGGTTCTGAAAAACTGTTTTTT
D gene: TRBD1; J gene: TRBJ1-5; V gene: TRBV2; clone size: NA; CDR3 protein: CASREGQGWNQPQHF; CDR3 DNA: TGTGCCAGCAGGGAAGGACAGGGGTGGAATCAGCCCCAGCATTTT
D gene: NA; J gene: TRBJ2-6; V gene: TRBV28; clone size: NA; CDR3 protein: CASSFGGTGANVLTF; CDR3 DNA: TGTGCCAGCAGTTTTGGCGGGACTGGGGCCAACGTCCTGACTTTC
D gene: NA; J gene: TRBJ2-7; V gene: TRBV6-6; clone size: NA; CDR3 protein: CASSLLGSEQYF; CDR3 DNA: TGTGCCAGCAGCCTACTAGGGAGCGAGCAGTACTTC
D gene: NA; J gene: TRBJ1-6; V gene: TRBV25-1; clone size: once; CDR3 protein: CASRPNYLNSPLHF; CDR3 DNA: TGTGCCAGCAGACCCAATTATCTAAATTCACCCCTCCACTTT
D gene: TRBD2; J gene: TRBJ2-5; V gene: TRBV27; clone size: NA; CDR3 protein: CASSLFSPGLAGGPRETQYF; CDR3 DNA: TGTGCCAGCAGTTTATTCTCCCCGGGACTAGCGGGAGGGCCCCGGGAGACCCAGTACTTC
D gene: TRBD2; J gene: TRBJ2-5; V gene: TRBV9; clone size: NA; CDR3 protein: CASSVGAGGFQETQYF; CDR3 DNA: TGTGCCAGCAGCGTAGGAGCGGGAGGATTCCAAGAGACCCAGTACTTC
D gene: TRBD2; J gene: TRBJ2-7; V gene: TRBV2; clone size: NA; CDR3 protein: CASSEQPGLAGVEQYF; CDR3 DNA: TGTGCCAGCAGTGAACAGCCGGGACTAGCGGGGGTCGAGCAGTACTTC
D gene: TRBD1; J gene: TRBJ1-3; V gene: TRBV6-5; clone size: once; CDR3 protein: CASSSHLTGEDTIYF; CDR3 DNA: TGTGCCAGCAGTTCTCACCTAACAGGGGAAGACACCATATATTTT
D gene: NA; J gene: TRBJ2-1; V gene: TRBV12-3/TRBV12-4; clone size: NA; CDR3 protein: CASSLLAEQFF; CDR3 DNA: TGTGCCAGCAGCCTACTAGCTGAGCAGTTCTTC
D gene: TRBD1; J gene: TRBJ1-6; V gene: TRBV27; clone size: NA; CDR3 protein: CASSLQGARYSPLHF; CDR3 DNA: TGTGCCAGCAGTTTGCAGGGGGCGAGGTATTCACCCCTCCACTTT
D gene: NA; J gene: TRBJ2-7; V gene: TRBV18; clone size: NA; CDR3 protein: CASSPPYSPYEQYF; CDR3 DNA: TGTGCCAGCTCACCACCTTATTCTCCCTACGAGCAGTACTTC
D gene: NA; J gene: TRBJ1-3; V gene: TRBV7-3; clone size: NA; CDR3 protein: CASSPTGPSGNTIYF; CDR3 DNA: TGTGCCAGCAGCCCAACAGGACCCTCTGGAAACACCATATATTTT
D gene: TRBD2; J gene: TRBJ2-1; V gene: TRBV4-1; clone size: NA; CDR3 protein: CASSQGASGRVNEQFF; CDR3 DNA: TGCGCCAGCAGCCAAGGTGCTAGCGGGAGGGTTAATGAGCAGTTCTTC
D gene: NA; J gene: TRBJ2-7; V gene: TRBV5-6; clone size: NA; CDR3 protein: CASSLGAAVNEQYF; CDR3 DNA: TGTGCCAGCAGCTTGGGGGCAGCCGTTAATGAGCAGTACTTC
D gene: TRBD1; J gene: TRBJ1-5; V gene: TRBV19; clone size: NA; CDR3 protein: CASTPGQGFYSNQPQHF; CDR3 DNA: TGTGCCAGTACCCCGGGACAGGGGTTTTATAGCAATCAGCCCCAGCATTTT